This T cell receptor beta chain was captured by sequencing in a study of blood T cells in healthy people across ages. On the study more broadly: Per two T cells, about one barcoded beta molecule was captured through template switching. Study results and limitations: Unsorted PBMCs prevented conclusive naive versus antigen-experienced comparison. Correlation between TCR beta diversity and naive T cell percentage was strong.

With a J-beta primer mix and a sample-barcoded 5' primer, a second PCR ran roughly 6 to 11 cycles. Using its own MiXCR run on the 5' RACE reads, TCRdb lists one record per CDR3 protein. The sample lists approximately 1.5 million distinct CDR3 sequences; about 31% were seen once. Healthy individuals of Caucasian origin from Russia, aged roughly 6 to 100, served as donors. The V gene lost 7 bases and the J gene lost 8 bases, with 19 bases spanning the gap. The length of the CDR3 is 13 residues. The V gene's germline CDR1 is SQVTM and CDR2 ANQGSEA. A remark on this clonotype: As yet, its antigen is unknown. A much larger clone lies one base from this, so it may be a read error.

The receptor comes from a woman aged 25-40 years in good health. The chain links TRBV29-1 to TRBJ2-3; possible D gene TRBD1, 5 bases. Sequenced input: blood. The CDR3: CSAWGRGRGTQYF. The CDR3 DNA sequence: TGCAGCGCCTGGGGTAGGGGTCGTGGTACGCAGTATTTT.